This T cell receptor beta chain was profiled in a study of cytomegalovirus exposure and HLA in healthy donors. Turning to the study itself: Ancestry clustering placed about 86% of several hundred genotyped donors in the Caucasian-associated cluster.

In this sample, this clone turned up a few times. Its cognate antigen is unknown. PCR employed 60 Vbeta and 13 Jbeta primers. Clones were sequenced by immunoSEQ multiplex PCR, and TCRdb holds only the in-frame ones, with some missing. The data show 110,000 to 150,000 clones, around a tenth seen once. Germline-derived CDR1 and CDR2 are LNHDA and SQIVND (reference sequence). The CDR3 is 16 amino acids. V lost 5 bases to trimming and J lost 6 bases; unmatched junction nucleotides: 12. Study-level findings and limits: There were some V segments, including TRBV6-2 and TRBV6-3, excluded as indistinguishable. What a later analysis reportedly showed was that an Asian-associated ancestry cluster had fewer N-insertions than the roughly 700-donor mean.

Sequenced: PBMCs. This receptor was taken from a male donor in good health and CMV-seronegative. The chain has TRBV19 and TRBJ2-2, with TRBD1 matching over 7 bases. The DNA for the CDR3 is TGTGCCAGTAGTTCTAGAGGAGCAGGGGGACCCGGGGAGCTGTTTTTT. The encoded protein is CASSSRGAGGPGELFF.